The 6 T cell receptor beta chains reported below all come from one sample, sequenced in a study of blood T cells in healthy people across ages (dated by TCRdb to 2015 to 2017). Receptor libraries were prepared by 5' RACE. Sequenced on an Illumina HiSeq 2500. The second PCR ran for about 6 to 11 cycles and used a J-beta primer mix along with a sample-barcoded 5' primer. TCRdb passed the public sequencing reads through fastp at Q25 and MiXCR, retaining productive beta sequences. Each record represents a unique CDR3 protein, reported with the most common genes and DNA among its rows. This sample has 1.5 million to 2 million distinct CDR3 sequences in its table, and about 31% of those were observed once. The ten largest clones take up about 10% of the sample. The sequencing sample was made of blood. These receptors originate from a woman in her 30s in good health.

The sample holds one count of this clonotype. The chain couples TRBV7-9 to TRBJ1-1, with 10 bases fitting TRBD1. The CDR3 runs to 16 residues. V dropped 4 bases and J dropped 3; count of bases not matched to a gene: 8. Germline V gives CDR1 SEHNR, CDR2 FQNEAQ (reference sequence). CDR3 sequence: CASSSGTGVRDTEAFF. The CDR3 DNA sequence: TGTGCCAGCAGCTCCGGGACAGGGGTTCGGGACACTGAAGCTTTCTTT.

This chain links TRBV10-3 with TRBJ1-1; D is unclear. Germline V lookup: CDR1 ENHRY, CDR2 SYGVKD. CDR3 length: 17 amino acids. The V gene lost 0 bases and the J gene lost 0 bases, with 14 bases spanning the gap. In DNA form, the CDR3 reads TGTGCCATCAGTGAGTCGTCTGGGCCAAACATGAACACTGAAGCTTTCTTT. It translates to CAISESSGPNMNTEAFF.

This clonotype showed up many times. The CDR3 region has the DNA TGTGCCAGCAGCTTAGGAAGAGGCGGTGAGCAGTTCTTC. Its translation is CASSLGRGGEQFF. V is TRBV7-2 and J is TRBJ2-1; D uncertain. The V end lost 1 base, the J end lost 9 bases, and 10 bases lay between the germline ends. This CDR3 is 13 amino acids long. The V gene's germline CDR1 is SGHTA and CDR2 FQGNSA.

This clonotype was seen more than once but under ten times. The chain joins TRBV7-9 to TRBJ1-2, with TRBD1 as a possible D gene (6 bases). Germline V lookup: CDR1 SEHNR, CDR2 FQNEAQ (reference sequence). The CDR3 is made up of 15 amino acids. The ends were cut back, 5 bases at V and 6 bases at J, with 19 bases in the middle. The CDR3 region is CASSPRSGGRDGYTF. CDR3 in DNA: TGTGCCAGCAGCCCCCGGTCGGGGGGCAGGGATGGCTACACCTTC.

The CDR3 spells CASSGDGALTDTQYF. CDR3 nucleotides: TGTGCCAGCAGCGGGGATGGGGCCCTCACAGATACGCAGTATTTT. The chain carries TRBV11-2 and TRBJ2-3; a possible D gene is TRBD1 (5 bases). The CDR3 length is 15 residues. V lost 5 bases and J 2 bases, leaving 14 bases between the germline ends. Germline V gene sequence: CDR1 SGHAT, CDR2 FQNNGV.

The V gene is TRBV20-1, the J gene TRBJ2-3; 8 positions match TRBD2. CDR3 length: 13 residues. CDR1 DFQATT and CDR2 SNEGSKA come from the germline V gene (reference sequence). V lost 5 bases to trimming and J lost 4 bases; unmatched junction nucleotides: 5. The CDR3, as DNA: TGCAGTGCTGGGAGCGGGAGCTCAGATACGCAGTATTTT. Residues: CSAGSGSSDTQYF.